These T cell receptor beta chains were read from a single sample in a study of cytomegalovirus exposure and HLA in healthy donors. Clones were sequenced by immunoSEQ multiplex PCR, and TCRdb holds only the in-frame ones, with some missing. The top ten hold just under 9.5% of the sample, which has some 120,000 clones, about 68% seen once. Sequenced sample: PBMCs. The source of these receptors is a woman between 40 and 50 years old in good health and CMV-seropositive. CDR3s leave out the opening cysteine and the closing phenylalanine or tryptophan. A D gene is named only where the DNA matches it firmly.

13,TRBV28,-,ASSYPGAGANVLT
13,TRBV4-3,-,ASSQEGGGNEKLF
17,TRBV5-6,TRBD2,ASRVEWAGFTSGITSTV
13,TRBV2,-,ASMVRQGITGELF
8,TRBV29-1,-,SVSDYEQY
11,TRBV7-9,-,ASSLGAGDEQF
14,TRBV4-1,TRBD1,ASSPGTGVGNSPLH
10,TRBV7-9,-,SSSLGGETQY
10,TRBV6-6,-,ATGGSRHEQF
17,TRBV4-3,-,ASSRDTLPIREGTDTQY
14,TRBV5-4,-,ASSLAVVREHYGYT
11,TRBV29-1,-,SVHQASSYEQY
13,TRBV6-6,-,ASSSQDGRRAGYT
14,TRBV9,TRBD2,ASSVGGSAGVHTQY
12,TRBV5-1,-,ASSFGGGDTEAF
10,TRBV12-5,-,ASAYRRGPQH
13,TRBV2,-,ASLGGTDSYNEQF
13,TRBV7-9,TRBD2,ASSSGTAGADTQY